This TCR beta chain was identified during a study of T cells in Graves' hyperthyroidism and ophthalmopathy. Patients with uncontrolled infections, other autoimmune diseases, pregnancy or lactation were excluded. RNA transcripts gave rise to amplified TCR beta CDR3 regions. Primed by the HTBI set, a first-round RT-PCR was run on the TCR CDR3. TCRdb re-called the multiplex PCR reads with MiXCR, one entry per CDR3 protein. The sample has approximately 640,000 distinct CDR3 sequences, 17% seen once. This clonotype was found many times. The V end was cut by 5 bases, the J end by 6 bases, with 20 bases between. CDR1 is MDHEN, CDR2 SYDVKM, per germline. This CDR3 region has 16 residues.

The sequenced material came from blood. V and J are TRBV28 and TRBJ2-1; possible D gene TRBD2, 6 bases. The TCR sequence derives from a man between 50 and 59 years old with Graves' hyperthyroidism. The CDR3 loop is CASSLATGGMVNEQFF. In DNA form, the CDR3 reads TGTGCCAGCAGTCTAGCGACTGGCGGGATGGTCAATGAGCAGTTCTTC. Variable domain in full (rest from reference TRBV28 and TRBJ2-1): DVKVTQSSRYLVKRTGEKVFLECVQDMDHENMFWYRQDPGLGLRLIYFSYDVKMKEKGDIPEGYSVSREKKERFSLILESASTNQTSMYLCASSLATGGMVNEQFFGPGTRLTVL.